The source of this T cell receptor (beta chain) is a study of blood T cell repertoires in COVID-19. Study in general: COVID-19 samples collected from the United States, Italy and Spain covered acute and convalescent phases. The analysed material was cDNA or gDNA that came from T cells, B-cell-depleted T cells, or PBMCs.

Measured with immunoSEQ multiplex PCR; TCRdb has only the in-frame clones, and not every one. The table records 100,000 to 150,000 clones, around 87% of them present only once. The specimen was peripheral blood. The TCR was taken from an older woman with acute or convalescent COVID-19.

The CDR3 DNA reads TGTGCCACCGGGAACGGACAGGCCTACAATGAGCAGTTCTTC. This codes for CATGNGQAYNEQFF. V and J are TRBV24-1 and TRBJ2-1; 7 bases align to TRBD1. Germline CDR1 is KGHDR and CDR2 is SFDVKD. This CDR3 is 14 amino acids long. The J segment lost 2 bases and the V segment lost 9 bases, leaving 6 bases of the junction unmatched.